This T cell receptor beta chain was captured in a study of CD8 T cells in Susac syndrome. Study results and limitations: Total CD8+ and CD8+ TEMRA repertoires contained sixteen and five Susac-specific public clones, respectively.

Points on this clonotype: The antigen is unknown.

Random hexamers were used to reverse transcribe an amount of 0.5 to 1 ug RNA. The authors amplified TCR beta CDR3 across 54 Vbeta and 13 Jbeta using immunoSEQ multiplex PCR. TCRdb reanalysed the immunoSEQ multiplex PCR reads using MiXCR and keeps one entry per CDR3 protein. The sample yields fewer than 90,000 distinct CDR3 sequences, approximately 95% seen once. Susac syndrome patients met recently defined diagnostic criteria for definite or probable disease. CD8+ and CD4+ T cells were negatively isolated; TEMRA cells were FACS-enriched. The CDR3 has 13 residues. V dropped 3 bases and J dropped 4 bases, with 9 bases sitting between them. Germline V lookup: CDR1 MGHDK, CDR2 SYGVNS.

The receptor was derived from a human donor with Susac syndrome. The rearrangement joins TRBV25-1 to TRBJ1-2; D might be TRBD1 (6 bases). Sequencing was carried out using CD8+ T cells from PBMCs. CDR3 amino acids: CASSDQGSYGYTF. For the CDR3, the DNA is TGTGCCAGCAGTGATCAGGGGTCCTATGGCTACACCTTC.